This T cell receptor (beta chain) was found in a study of blood T cell repertoires in COVID-19. Turning to the study itself: Specimens from acute and convalescent COVID-19 originated in the United States, Italy and Spain. Sample material is recorded as cDNA or gDNA derived from T cells, B-cell-depleted T cells, or PBMCs.

This clone was detected once. Unmatched junction bases numbered 6, after V lost 3 bases and J lost 0 bases. This CDR3 is 18 amino acids long. Looked up from germline, CDR1 is SGHNT and CDR2 is YYREEE (reference sequence). Only in-frame clones appear in the TCRdb table, and some are missing; sequencing was by immunoSEQ multiplex PCR. The table records 20,000 to 25,000 clones, 70% to 90% of them present only once. This chain links TRBV5-4 with TRBJ2-1, with 13 positions matching TRBD2. This receptor was identified in a human donor with acute or convalescent COVID-19. The donor label of this sample is uncertain. Sequencing was carried out using peripheral blood. CDR3 nucleotides: TGTGCCAGCAGCTCCGGGACTAGCGGGACGAGCTCCTACAATGAGCAGTTCTTC. The encoded protein is CASSSGTSGTSSYNEQFF.